One TCR beta chain is described in this entry. The clone's antigen remains unknown. No much larger clonotype is one base removed from it; base qualities were not supplied. What this sample's treatment or condition label stands for: allogeneic hematopoietic cell transplantation with graft depleted of TCRalphabeta T cells and CD19 B cells. TCRalphabeta/CD19-depleted allogeneic hematopoietic cell grafts were given to the transplant recipients, all of whom were children. The source of the sample is a study of T-cell reconstitution after alpha-beta-depleted transplantation in children (dated by TCRdb to 2015 to 2016). The study in broad terms: T-cell immune reconstitution after TCRalphabeta/CD19-depleted allogeneic hematopoietic cell transplantation in children was quantitatively tracked in the study by means of TCR repertoire profiling. Study-wide findings and limitations: The apparently early recovery of alphabetaT-cell counts about two months after transplant reportedly depended on only several hundred rapidly expanded clones that came from non-depleted graft cells. In some patients, high TCRbeta diversity at day 60 was attributed to recipient T cells and intrathymic progenitors that had survived conditioning. The frequencies of hyperexpanded clones fell over the following months, and after one year, T-cell counts and TCRbeta diversity were mostly attributed to newly produced T cells.

V was cut back by 4 bases and J by 4 bases, leaving a gap of 12 bases between them. From its cysteine to its phenylalanine, the CDR3 spans 13 amino acids. Only CDR3 DNA remains: 39 bases, in frame from the first base. From the germline V gene, CDR1 is SGHTS and CDR2 is YDEGEE. The protocol used for the library was PCR. TCRdb records Illumina HiSeq 2500 as the sequencer. TCR libraries were prepared with molecular barcoding, using unique molecular identifiers to normalize TCRbeta repertoire quantification. The public reads were reanalyzed by TCRdb: fastp trimming at Q25, MiXCR alignment, in-frame beta chains only. Duplicate CDR3 protein sequences are folded into a single record with the most common DNA and genes. The sample table records 70,000 to 95,000 distinct CDR3 sequences; 18% of these occur just once. The ten top clones hold approximately 55% of the sample.

The rearrangement combines TRBV5-8 with TRBJ2-7, with no D gene named confidently. The source material was PBMCs, mostly from graft donor cells, sampled 360 days after TCRalphabeta/CD19-depleted stem cell transplant. This TCR was sampled from a male patient under 10 years old who had a stem cell transplant for acute lymphoblastic leukemia, so the T cells may come from the graft donor. The nucleotide sequence reads as follows: TGTGCCAGCAGCCCGCAGGTTTCATACGAGCAGTACTTC. It translates to CASSPQVSYEQYF. The reference TRBV5-8 and TRBJ2-7 proteins fill in what lies around the CDR3, so the full variable domain reads EAGVTQSPTHLIKTRGQQATLRCSPISGHTSVYWYQQALGLGLQFLLWYDEGEERNRGNFPPRFSGRQFPNYSSELNVNALELEDSALYLCASSPQVSYEQYFGPGTRLTVT.